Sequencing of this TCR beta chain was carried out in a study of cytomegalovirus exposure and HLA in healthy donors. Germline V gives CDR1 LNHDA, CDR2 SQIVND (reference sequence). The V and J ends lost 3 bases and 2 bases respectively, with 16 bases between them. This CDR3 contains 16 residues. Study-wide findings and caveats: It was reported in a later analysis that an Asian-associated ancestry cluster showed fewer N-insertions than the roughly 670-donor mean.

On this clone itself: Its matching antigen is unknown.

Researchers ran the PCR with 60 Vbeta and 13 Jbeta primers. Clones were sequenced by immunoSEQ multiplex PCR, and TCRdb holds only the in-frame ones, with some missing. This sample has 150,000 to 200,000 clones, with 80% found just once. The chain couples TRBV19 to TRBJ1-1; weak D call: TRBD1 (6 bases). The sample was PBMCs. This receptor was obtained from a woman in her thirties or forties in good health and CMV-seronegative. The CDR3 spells CASSIQPRGGNTEAFF. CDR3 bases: TGTGCCAGTAGTATCCAACCAAGAGGGGGTAACACTGAAGCTTTCTTT. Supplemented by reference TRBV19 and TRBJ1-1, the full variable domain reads DGGITQSPKYLFRKEGQNVTLSCEQNLNHDAMYWYRQDPGQGLRLIYYSQIVNDFQKGDIAEGYSVSREKKESFPLTVTSAQKNPTAFYLCASSIQPRGGNTEAFFGQGTRLTVV.